This T cell receptor beta chain was recorded in a study of blood T cells in healthy people across ages. In this sample, this clonotype turned up many times. Its antigen is not identified. Germline CDR1 reads DFQATT; CDR2 reads SNEGSKA (reference sequence). V lost 5 bases and J lost 3, with 10 bases in between. The CDR3 runs to 12 residues. Sample-barcoded 5' priming and a J-beta primer mix drove a second PCR of 7 to 11 cycles. Each CDR3 protein is one row after TCRdb ran MiXCR on the 5' RACE reads. The table has hundreds of thousands of distinct CDR3 sequences, 32% seen once. General study results and limits: In these data, TCR beta diversity tracked strongly with naive T cell percentage.

The chain uses TRBV20-1 and TRBJ1-1; D is perhaps TRBD1 (6 bases). The sequence derives from a woman aged 80 or older in good health. Input material: blood. This chain's CDR3 is CSAGGQYTEAFF. CDR3 DNA: TGCAGTGCTGGAGGACAGTACACTGAAGCTTTCTTT.